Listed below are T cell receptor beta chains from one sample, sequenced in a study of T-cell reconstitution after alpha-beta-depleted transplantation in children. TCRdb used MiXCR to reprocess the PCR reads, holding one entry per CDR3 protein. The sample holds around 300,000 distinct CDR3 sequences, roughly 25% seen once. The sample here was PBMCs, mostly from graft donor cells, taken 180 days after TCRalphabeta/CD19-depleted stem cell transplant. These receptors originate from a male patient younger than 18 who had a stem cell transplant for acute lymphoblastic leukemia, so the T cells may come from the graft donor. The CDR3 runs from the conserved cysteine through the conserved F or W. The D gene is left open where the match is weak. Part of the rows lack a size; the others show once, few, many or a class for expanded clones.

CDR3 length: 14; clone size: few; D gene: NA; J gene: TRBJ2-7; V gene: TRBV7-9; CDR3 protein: CASSLVTDTYEQYF; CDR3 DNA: TGTGCCAGCAGCTTAGTCACGGACACCTACGAGCAGTACTTC
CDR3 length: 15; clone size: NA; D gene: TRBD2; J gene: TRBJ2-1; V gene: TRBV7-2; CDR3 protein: CASSLAGTRGNEQFF; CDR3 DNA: TGTGCCAGCAGCTTAGCCGGGACTAGGGGGAATGAGCAGTTCTTC
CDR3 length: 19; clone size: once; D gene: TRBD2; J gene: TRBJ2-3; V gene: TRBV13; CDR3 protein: CASSSLGKRLAAGTDTQYF; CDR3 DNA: TGTGCCAGCAGCTCATTGGGGAAGCGGCTAGCGGCGGGCACAGATACGCAGTATTTT
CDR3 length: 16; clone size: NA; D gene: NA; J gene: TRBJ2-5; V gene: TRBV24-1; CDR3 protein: CATSDFDPGVGETQYF; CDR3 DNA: TGTGCCACCAGTGACTTTGACCCCGGAGTCGGAGAGACCCAGTACTTC
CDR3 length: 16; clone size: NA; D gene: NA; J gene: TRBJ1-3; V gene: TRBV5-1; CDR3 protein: CASSLDPGTAEGTIYF; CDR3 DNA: TGCGCCAGCAGCTTGGATCCCGGGACCGCGGAGGGCACCATATATTTT
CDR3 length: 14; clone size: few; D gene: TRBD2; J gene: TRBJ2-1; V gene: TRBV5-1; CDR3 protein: CASRARTSDNEQFF; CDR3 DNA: TGCGCCAGCAGGGCGAGGACTAGCGACAATGAGCAGTTCTTC
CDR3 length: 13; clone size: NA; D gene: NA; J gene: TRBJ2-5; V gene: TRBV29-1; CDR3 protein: CSVDRGRQETQYF; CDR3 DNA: TGCAGCGTTGACCGAGGCAGACAAGAGACCCAGTACTTC
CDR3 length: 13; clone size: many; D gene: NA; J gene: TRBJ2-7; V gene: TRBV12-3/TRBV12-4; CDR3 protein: CASSLRVVGEQYF; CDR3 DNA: TGTGCCAGCAGTTTGCGGGTTGTGGGCGAGCAGTACTTC
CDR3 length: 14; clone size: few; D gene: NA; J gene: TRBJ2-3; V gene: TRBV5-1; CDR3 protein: CASRTPSRPDTQYF; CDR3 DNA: TGCGCCAGCAGAACCCCTAGTCGCCCAGATACGCAGTATTTT
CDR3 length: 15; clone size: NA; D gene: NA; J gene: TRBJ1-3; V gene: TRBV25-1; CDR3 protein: CASSEWVETGNTIYF; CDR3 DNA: TGTGCCAGCAGTGAATGGGTGGAAACTGGAAACACCATATATTTT
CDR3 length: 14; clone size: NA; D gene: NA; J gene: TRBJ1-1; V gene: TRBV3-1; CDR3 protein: CASSRMGFGTEAFF; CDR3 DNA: TGTGCCAGCAGCCGGATGGGGTTTGGGACTGAAGCTTTCTTT
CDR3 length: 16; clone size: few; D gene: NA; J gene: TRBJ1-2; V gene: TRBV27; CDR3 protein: CASSLSRQTPNYGYTF; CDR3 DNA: TGTGCCAGCAGTTTATCACGGCAGACCCCTAACTATGGCTACACCTTC
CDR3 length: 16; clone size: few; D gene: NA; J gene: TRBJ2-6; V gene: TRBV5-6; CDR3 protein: CASSYIPGPMANVLTF; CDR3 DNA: TGTGCCAGCAGCTATATTCCGGGACCCATGGCCAACGTCCTGACTTTC
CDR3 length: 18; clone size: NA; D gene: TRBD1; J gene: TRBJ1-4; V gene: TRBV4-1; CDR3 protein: CASRSPGQGAARNEKLFF; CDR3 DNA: TGCGCCAGCAGGTCTCCGGGACAGGGGGCCGCCCGAAATGAAAAACTGTTTTTT
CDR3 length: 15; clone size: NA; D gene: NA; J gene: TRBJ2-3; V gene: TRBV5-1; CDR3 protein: CASSLGWFSEYTQYF; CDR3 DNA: TGCGCCAGCAGCTTGGGGTGGTTCTCAGAGTACACGCAGTATTTT
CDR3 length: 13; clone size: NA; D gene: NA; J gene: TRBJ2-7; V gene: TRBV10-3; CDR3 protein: CAITSGYLYEQYF; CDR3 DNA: TGTGCCATCACAAGCGGGTACCTCTACGAGCAGTACTTC
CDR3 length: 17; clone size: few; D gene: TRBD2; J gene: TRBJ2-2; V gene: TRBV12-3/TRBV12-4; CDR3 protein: CASSSSGTSGYTGELFF; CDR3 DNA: TGTGCCAGCAGTTCTTCCGGGACTAGCGGATACACCGGGGAGCTGTTTTTT
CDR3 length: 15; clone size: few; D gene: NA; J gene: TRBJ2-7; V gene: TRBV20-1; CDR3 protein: CSAREPRRGGYEQYF; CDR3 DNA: TGCAGTGCTAGAGAGCCCCGCAGGGGGGGATACGAGCAGTACTTC
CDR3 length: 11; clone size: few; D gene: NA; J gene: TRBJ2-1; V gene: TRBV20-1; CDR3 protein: CSMRFYNEQFF; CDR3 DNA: TGCAGCATGAGGTTTTACAATGAGCAGTTCTTC
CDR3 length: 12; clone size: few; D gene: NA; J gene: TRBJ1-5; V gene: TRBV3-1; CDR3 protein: CASSFENQPQHF; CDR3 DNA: TGTGCCAGCAGTTTTGAGAATCAGCCCCAGCATTTT
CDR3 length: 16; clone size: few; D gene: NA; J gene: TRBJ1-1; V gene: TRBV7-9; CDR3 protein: CASSPTGLTSGTEAFF; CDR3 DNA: TGTGCCAGCAGCCCGACGGGACTGACCTCGGGGACTGAAGCTTTCTTT
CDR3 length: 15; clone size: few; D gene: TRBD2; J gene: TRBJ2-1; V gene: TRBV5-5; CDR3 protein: CASSFLAGRGNEQFF; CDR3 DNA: TGTGCCAGCAGCTTCCTAGCGGGACGGGGGAATGAGCAGTTCTTC
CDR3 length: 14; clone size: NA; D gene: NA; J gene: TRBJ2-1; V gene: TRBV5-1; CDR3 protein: CASSLRVLDNEQFF; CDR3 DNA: TGCGCCAGCAGCTTGAGAGTTCTAGACAATGAGCAGTTCTTC
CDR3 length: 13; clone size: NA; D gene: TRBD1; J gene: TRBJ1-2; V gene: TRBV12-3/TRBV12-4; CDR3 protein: CASISGTEYGYTF; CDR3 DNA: TGTGCCAGCATTTCCGGGACAGAGTATGGCTACACCTTC
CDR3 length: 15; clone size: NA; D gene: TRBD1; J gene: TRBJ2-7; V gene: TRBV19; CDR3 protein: CASSPRDRGIYEQYF; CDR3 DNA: TGTGCCAGTAGCCCCCGGGACAGGGGTATTTACGAGCAGTACTTC
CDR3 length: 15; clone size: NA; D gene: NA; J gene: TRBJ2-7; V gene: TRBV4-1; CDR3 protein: CASSQDRAILDEQYF; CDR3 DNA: TGCGCCAGCAGCCAAGATCGGGCTATCCTCGACGAGCAGTACTTC
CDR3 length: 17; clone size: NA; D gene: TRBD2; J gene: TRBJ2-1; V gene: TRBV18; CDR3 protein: CASSPPLEVSSGNEQFF; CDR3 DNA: TGTGCCAGCTCACCACCGTTGGAGGTCTCTAGCGGGAATGAGCAGTTCTTC
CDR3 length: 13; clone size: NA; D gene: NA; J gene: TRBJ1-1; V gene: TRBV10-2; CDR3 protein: CASSTRAASEAFF; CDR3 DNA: TGCGCCAGCAGTACCCGGGCGGCCAGTGAAGCTTTCTTT
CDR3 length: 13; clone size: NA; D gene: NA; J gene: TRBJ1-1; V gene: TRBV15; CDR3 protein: CATSRDQYTEAFF; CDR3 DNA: TGTGCCACCAGCAGAGATCAGTACACTGAAGCTTTCTTT
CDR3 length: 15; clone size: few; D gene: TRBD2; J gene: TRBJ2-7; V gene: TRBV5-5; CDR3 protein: CASSPLAGVRGEQYF; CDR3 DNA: TGTGCCAGCAGTCCGCTAGCGGGAGTAAGGGGCGAGCAGTACTTC
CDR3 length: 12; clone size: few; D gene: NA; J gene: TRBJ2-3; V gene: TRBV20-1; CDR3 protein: CSANPDTDTQYF; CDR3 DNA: TGCAGTGCTAATCCGGACACAGATACGCAGTATTTT
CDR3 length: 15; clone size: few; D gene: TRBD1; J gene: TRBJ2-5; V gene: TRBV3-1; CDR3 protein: CASSQRTGGVETQYF; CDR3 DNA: TGTGCCAGCAGCCAAAGGACAGGGGGCGTTGAGACCCAGTACTTC
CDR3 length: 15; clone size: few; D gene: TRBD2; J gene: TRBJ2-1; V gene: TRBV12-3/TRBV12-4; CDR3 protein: CASKLGLAGVGEQFF; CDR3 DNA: TGTGCCAGCAAACTGGGACTAGCGGGAGTAGGGGAGCAGTTCTTC
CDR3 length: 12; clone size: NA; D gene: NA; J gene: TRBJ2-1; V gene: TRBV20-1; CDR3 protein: CSASPLDGEQFF; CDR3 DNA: TGCAGTGCTAGTCCCCTAGACGGTGAGCAGTTCTTC
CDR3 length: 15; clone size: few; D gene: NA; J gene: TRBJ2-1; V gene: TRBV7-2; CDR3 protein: CASSSSGTFNNEQFF; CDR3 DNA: TGTGCCAGCAGCTCCTCCGGGACTTTTAACAATGAGCAGTTCTTC
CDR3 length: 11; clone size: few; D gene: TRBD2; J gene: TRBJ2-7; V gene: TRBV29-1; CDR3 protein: CSGGRAYEQYF; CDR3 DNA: TGCAGCGGCGGGAGGGCCTACGAGCAGTACTTC
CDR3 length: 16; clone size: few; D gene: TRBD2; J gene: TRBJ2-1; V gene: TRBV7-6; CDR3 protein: CASSLGTGTSVDEQFF; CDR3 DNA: TGTGCCAGCAGCTTAGGCACCGGGACTAGCGTCGATGAGCAGTTCTTC
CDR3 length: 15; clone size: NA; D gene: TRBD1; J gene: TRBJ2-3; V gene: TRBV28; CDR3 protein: CASRSRGGKTDTQYF; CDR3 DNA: TGTGCCAGCAGGAGTAGAGGGGGCAAAACAGATACGCAGTATTTT